The 19 T cell receptor beta chains given below trace back to one sample, sequenced in a study of beta chain features in type 1 diabetes. Antigens of these TCRs are unknown. Expressed TCRB transcripts were sequenced because the entire RNA isolate underwent reverse transcription. TCRdb's table, derived via immunoSEQ multiplex PCR, lists solely in-frame clones and lacks some. This sample has about 340,000 clones, with roughly 12% found just once. Notes on the study in general: Significant though moderate, a shortening of TCRB CDR3s appeared in all four CD4+ subsets of Type 1 diabetes patients.

Sequencing used naive CD4+ T cells from blood. Every receptor here comes from a woman aged 18-35 years with type 1 diabetes.

The table lists this clone with a few counts. The J gene is TRBJ1-3, the V gene TRBV28; tentative D call: TRBD1 (5 bases). V was shortened by 5 bases and J by 5 bases, with 16 bases between the two germline ends. This CDR3 has 15 amino acids. CDR1 MDHEN and CDR2 SYDVKM come from the germline V gene. This CDR3 is CASSAVGGRRNTIYF. For the CDR3, the DNA is TGTGCCAGCAGTGCAGTCGGGGGGAGGAGAAACACCATATATTTT.

This chain joins TRBV6-5 and TRBJ2-3, with TRBD2 identical over 9 bases. The CDR3 has 14 amino acids. Germline V CDR1 and CDR2: MNHEY, SVGAGI. Unmatched junction bases numbered 0, after V lost 4 bases and J lost 1 base. CDR3 protein: CASSWTSGTDTQYF. The CDR3 coding sequence is TGTGCCAGCAGTTGGACTAGCGGCACAGATACGCAGTATTTT.

The rearrangement joins TRBV7-9 to TRBJ1-5; D gene uncertain. V lost 4 bases and J 2 bases, leaving 12 bases between the germline ends. Germline V gene data show CDR1 as SEHNR and CDR2 as FQNEAQ (reference sequence). The CDR3 spans 15 residues. The CDR3 DNA follows: TGTGCCAGCAGCTCCGCCGGGGATGGCAATCAGCCCCAGCATTTT. As protein: CASSSAGDGNQPQHF. Supplemented by reference TRBV7-9 and TRBJ1-5, the full variable domain reads DTGVSQNPRHKITKRGQNVTFRCDPISEHNRLYWYRQTLGQGPEFLTYFQNEAQLEKSRLLSDRFSAERPKGSFSTLEIQRTEQGDSAMYLCASSSAGDGNQPQHFGDGTRLSIL.

This clone was recorded a few times. The rearrangement links TRBV9 to TRBJ2-3; a possible D gene is TRBD2 (6 bases). The CDR3 extends over 16 amino acids. V was clipped by 0 bases and J by 1 base, with 12 bases between them. The V gene's germline CDR1 is SGDLS and CDR2 YYNGEE. The CDR3 is CASSVGRDPRTDTQYF. For the CDR3, the DNA is TGTGCCAGCAGCGTAGGGCGGGACCCACGCACAGATACGCAGTATTTT. The full variable domain, its missing parts supplied by reference TRBV9 and TRBJ2-3, is DSGVTQTPKHLITATGQRVTLRCSPRSGDLSVYWYQQSLDQGLQFLIQYYNGEERAKGNILERFSAQQFPDLHSELNLSSLELGDSALYFCASSVGRDPRTDTQYFGPGTRLTVL.

The CDR3 spells CASSLTRSSGEQFF. The CDR3 nucleotides read TGTGCCAGCAGCCTCACCCGATCTAGCGGTGAGCAGTTCTTC. The chain has TRBV7-3 and TRBJ2-1; 7 nucleotides line up with TRBD2. The CDR3 consists of 14 residues. Per germline, CDR1 SGHTA and CDR2 FQGTGA. After removal of 5 bases from V and 9 bases from J, the junction contained 10 bases not matched to a gene. Drawing the rest from reference TRBV7-3 and TRBJ2-1, the complete variable domain is GAGVSQTPSNKVTEKGKYVELRCDPISGHTALYWYRQSLGQGPEFLIYFQGTGAADDSGLPNDRFFAVRPEGSVSTLKIQRTERGDSAVYLCASSLTRSSGEQFFGPGTRLTVL.

Only a few counts were recorded for this clone. CDR3 in amino acids: CAIKDSDYGYTF. The DNA for the CDR3 is TGTGCCATCAAGGACAGCGACTATGGCTACACCTTC. The chain employs TRBV10-3 and TRBJ1-2, with D perhaps TRBD1 (6 bases). The ends were cut back, 7 bases at V and 3 bases at J, with 9 bases in the middle. CDR1 is ENHRY, CDR2 SYGVKD, per germline. The CDR3 covers 12 residues.

In this sample, this clone turned up a few times. V usage is TRBV29-1 and J usage is TRBJ1-1, with D possibly matching TRBD1 (6 bases). CDR3 length equals 14 residues. Germline loops: CDR1 SQVTM, CDR2 ANQGSEA. Trimming left V 7 bases short and J 1 base short, with 16 bases between. Written as DNA, the CDR3 is TGCAGCGGCCGGGGCAGGGGATCGAACACTGAAGCTTTCTTT. This gives the protein CSGRGRGSNTEAFF.

The chain links TRBV5-6 to TRBJ2-7; 9 nucleotides match TRBD2. Germline CDR1 SGHDT, CDR2 YYEEEE. This CDR3 is built from 16 residues. V was pared by 2 bases and J by 2 bases, with 8 bases of the junction left unmatched. CDR3 DNA: TGTGCCAGCAGCTTATCTCCTAGCGGGGCACCCTACGAGCAGTACTTC. Protein sequence: CASSLSPSGAPYEQYF.

CDR3 region: CASSSLAGGTDTQYF. DNA for the CDR3: TGTGCCAGCAGTTCCCTAGCGGGAGGAACAGATACGCAGTATTTT. V is TRBV2 and J is TRBJ2-3; the match to TRBD2 covers 11 bases. V shed 5 bases and J 3 bases; nucleotides not matched to a gene: 4. This CDR3 is built from 15 residues. Germline V CDR1 and CDR2: SNHLY, FYNNEI. The whole variable domain, remainder taken from reference TRBV2 and TRBJ2-3, is EPEVTQTPSHQVTQMGQEVILRCVPISNHLYFYWYRQILGQKVEFLVSFYNNEISEKSEIFDDQFSVERPDGSNFTLKIRSTKLEDSAMYFCASSSLAGGTDTQYFGPGTRLTVL.

This clone was observed a handful of times. V and J are TRBV11-2 and TRBJ2-7; possible D gene TRBD2, 6 bases. Germline V CDR1 and CDR2: SGHAT, FQNNGV. V lost 3 bases to trimming and J lost 3 bases, with 15 bases between them. The CDR3 length is 15 residues. Here the CDR3 reads CASSLRGGRDYEQYV. CDR3 DNA: TGTGCCAGCAGCTTGCGGGGAGGCAGGGACTACGAGCAGTACGTC.

This chain uses TRBV4-2 with TRBJ2-7, with 7 nucleotides matching TRBD1. The CDR3 runs to 14 residues. Germline CDR1 reads LGHNA; CDR2 reads YNFKEQ. V was clipped by 6 bases and J by 6 bases; unmatched bases: 11. The CDR3 region is CASRPDRVVGEQYF. The DNA of the CDR3 is TGTGCCAGCAGACCTGACAGGGTGGTGGGCGAGCAGTACTTC.

This clone was seen a handful of times. The chain joins TRBV7-2 to TRBJ2-1; 11 positions match TRBD2. Germline values: CDR1 SGHTA, CDR2 FQGNSA. The CDR3 length is 18 residues. J was trimmed by 1 base and V by 0 bases; bases with no gene match: 5. CDR3 protein: CASSLAGTSGLSYNEQFF. CDR3 bases: TGTGCCAGCAGCTTAGCGGGGACTAGCGGATTATCCTACAATGAGCAGTTCTTC.

This rearrangement joins TRBV7-9 to TRBJ1-2; D uncertain. Deletions cut 4 bases from V and 2 bases from J, with 8 bases between. Germline V CDR1 and CDR2: SEHNR, FQNEAQ (reference sequence). This CDR3 has 13 residues. This chain's CDR3 is CASSSLLNYGYTF. The CDR3 coding sequence is TGTGCCAGCAGCTCCTTACTAAACTATGGCTACACCTTC.

J is TRBJ2-4 and V is TRBV7-9; TRBD2 might be the D (6 bases). Germline CDR1 reads SEHNR; CDR2 reads FQNEAQ (reference sequence). The CDR3 extends over 16 amino acids. Trimming took 5 bases from V and 7 from J, leaving 21 bases between them. The CDR3 region has the DNA TGTGCCAGCAGCGACCCCCTCGAACCTCGGGGGAACATTCAGTACTTC. This gives the protein CASSDPLEPRGNIQYF.

This clone was recorded a few times. This chain joins TRBV5-1 and TRBJ2-7; possibly TRBD1 for D (6 bases). The CDR3 loop spans 14 amino acids. Germline-derived CDR1 and CDR2 are SGHRS and YFSETQ. V was pared by 0 bases and J by 5 bases, with 12 bases between. The CDR3 nucleotides read TGCGCCAGCAGCTTGGGAGCAGGGGTGGACGAGCAGTACTTC. It specifies CASSLGAGVDEQYF.

The V call is TRBV4-3, the J call TRBJ2-5; 8 bases line up with TRBD2. Per the germline V gene, CDR1 is LGHNA and CDR2 is YSLEER. After removal of 1 base from V and 5 bases from J, the junction contained 15 bases not matched to a gene. CDR3 length: 18 residues. Written as DNA, the CDR3 is TGCGCCAGCAGCCAAGCCCAAAGGGCTAGCGGGTACCCCGAGACCCAGTACTTC. Protein sequence: CASSQAQRASGYPETQYF.

This clone was seen a handful of times. Here the CDR3 DNA reads TGTGCCTGGAAGGAGACCGGGGAGCTGTTTTTT. It translates to CAWKETGELFF. The chain carries TRBV30 and TRBJ2-2; D remains ambiguous. The length of the CDR3 is 11 residues. Germline V gene lookup returns CDR1 GTSNPN and CDR2 SVGIG (reference sequence). V was cut by 4 bases and J by 5 bases, with 5 bases left in between.

This clone was detected a few times. The chain couples TRBV12-5 to TRBJ2-5; D gene unclear. CDR1 LGHNT and CDR2 FRNRAP come from the germline V gene. The CDR3 is 14 amino acids. V lost 5 bases to trimming and J lost 1 base, with 11 bases between them. CDR3 bases: TGTGCTAGTGGTCCCCGACACACCCAAGAGACCCAGTACTTC. It encodes CASGPRHTQETQYF.

The chain links TRBV19 to TRBJ1-2, with D perhaps matching TRBD1 (5 bases). This CDR3 spans 14 amino acids. CDR1 and CDR2 from the germline V gene are LNHDA and SQIVND (reference sequence). V was pared by 8 bases and J by 0 bases, with 13 bases between. The CDR3 loop is CASEGGDANYGYTF. In DNA form, the CDR3 reads TGTGCCAGTGAGGGAGGGGACGCTAACTATGGCTACACCTTC.